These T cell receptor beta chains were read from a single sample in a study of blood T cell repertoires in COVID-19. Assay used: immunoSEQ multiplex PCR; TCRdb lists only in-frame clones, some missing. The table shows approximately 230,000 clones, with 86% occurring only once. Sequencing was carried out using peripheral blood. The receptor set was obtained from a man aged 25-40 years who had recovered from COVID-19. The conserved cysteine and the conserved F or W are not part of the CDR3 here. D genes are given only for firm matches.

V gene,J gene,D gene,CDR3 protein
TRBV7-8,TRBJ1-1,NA,ASSLLNTEAF
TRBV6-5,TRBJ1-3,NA,ASSYSRAEGGNTIY
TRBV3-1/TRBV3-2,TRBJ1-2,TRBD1,ASSQDPGQGVIYGYT
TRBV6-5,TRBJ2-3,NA,ASSLTGTWGTDTQY
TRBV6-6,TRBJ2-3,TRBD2,ASSPAGGPPDTQY
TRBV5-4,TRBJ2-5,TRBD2,ASSLAGHQETQY
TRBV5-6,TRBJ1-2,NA,ASSLFSEYGYT
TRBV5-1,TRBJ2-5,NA,ASSLVARGQETQY
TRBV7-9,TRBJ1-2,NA,ASSLGLYGYT
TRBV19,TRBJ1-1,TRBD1,ASSMVGQGKLNTEAF
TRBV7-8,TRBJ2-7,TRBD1,ASSHRVAGQGDYEQY
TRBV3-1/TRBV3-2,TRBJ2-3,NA,ASSQGGGGSFWVPDTQY
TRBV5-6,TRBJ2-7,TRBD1,ASSLTGGPYEQY
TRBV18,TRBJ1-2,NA,ASSPKPTLQTGNYGYT
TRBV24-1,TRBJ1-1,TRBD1,ATSEGQGQNTEAF
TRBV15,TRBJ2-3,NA,ATSTHRGGTDTQY
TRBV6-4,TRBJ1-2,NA,ASSDTGYGYT
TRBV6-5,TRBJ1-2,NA,ASQTPGLSYGYT
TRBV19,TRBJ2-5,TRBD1,ASSARGTGGFETQY
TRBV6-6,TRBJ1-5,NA,ASSYRVNQPQH
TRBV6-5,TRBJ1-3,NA,ASRPGTLSGNTIY
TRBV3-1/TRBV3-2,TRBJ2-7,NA,ASSQWGGGRHEQY
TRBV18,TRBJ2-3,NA,ASSRTDADTQY
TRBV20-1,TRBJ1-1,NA,SASQAVITEAF
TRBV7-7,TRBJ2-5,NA,ASTRGAGREETQY
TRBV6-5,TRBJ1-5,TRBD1,ASNPTGSNQPQH
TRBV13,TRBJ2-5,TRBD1,ASSLRQGRRETQY
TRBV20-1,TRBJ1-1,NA,SALGVGEAF
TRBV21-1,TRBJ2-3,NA,ASLQFTDTQY
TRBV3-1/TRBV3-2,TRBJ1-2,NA,ASSHCFSVGAGYT
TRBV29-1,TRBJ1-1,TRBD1,SVGTTGGGTEAF
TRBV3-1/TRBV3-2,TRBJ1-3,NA,ASSPQGSSKNTIY
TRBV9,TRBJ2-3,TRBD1,ASSVEDRVVTDTQY
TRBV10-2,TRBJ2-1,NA,ASSADGSSYNEQF
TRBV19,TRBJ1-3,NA,ASSNPAVSGTGNTIY
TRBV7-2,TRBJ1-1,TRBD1,ASSLLTGAEAF
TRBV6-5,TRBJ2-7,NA,ASRYNSGVAYEQY
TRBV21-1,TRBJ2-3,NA,ASSKEGGTMTGEESDTQY
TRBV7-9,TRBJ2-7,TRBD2,ASSLARVGGNEQY
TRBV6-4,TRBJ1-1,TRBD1,ASSGDRENTEAF
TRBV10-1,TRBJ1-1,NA,ASSAGSYTEAF
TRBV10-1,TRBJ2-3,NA,ASGVQGGGTDTQY
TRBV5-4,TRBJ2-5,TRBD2,ASSSKTSGSQETQY
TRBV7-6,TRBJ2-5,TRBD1,ASSAKRDRIQETQY
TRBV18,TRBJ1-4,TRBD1,ASSPPAGQGSGKLF
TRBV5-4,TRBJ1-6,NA,ASSFPPSTSSPPH
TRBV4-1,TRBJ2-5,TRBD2,ASSQLALAGLGETQY